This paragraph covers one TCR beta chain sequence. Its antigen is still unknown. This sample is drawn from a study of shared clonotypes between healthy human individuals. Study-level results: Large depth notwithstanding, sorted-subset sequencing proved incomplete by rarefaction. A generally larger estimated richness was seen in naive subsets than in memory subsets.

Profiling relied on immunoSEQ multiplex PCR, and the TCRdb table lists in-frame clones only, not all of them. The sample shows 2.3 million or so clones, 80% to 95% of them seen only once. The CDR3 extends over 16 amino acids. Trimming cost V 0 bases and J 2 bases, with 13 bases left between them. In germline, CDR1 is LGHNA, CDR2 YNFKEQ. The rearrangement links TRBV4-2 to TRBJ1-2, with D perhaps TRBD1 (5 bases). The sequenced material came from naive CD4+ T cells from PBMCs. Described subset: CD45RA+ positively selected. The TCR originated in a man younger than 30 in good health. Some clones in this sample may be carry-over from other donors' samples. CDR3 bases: TGTGCCAGCAGCCAAGACTACAGGTCCCTCAACTATGGCTACACCTTC. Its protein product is CASSQDYRSLNYGYTF.